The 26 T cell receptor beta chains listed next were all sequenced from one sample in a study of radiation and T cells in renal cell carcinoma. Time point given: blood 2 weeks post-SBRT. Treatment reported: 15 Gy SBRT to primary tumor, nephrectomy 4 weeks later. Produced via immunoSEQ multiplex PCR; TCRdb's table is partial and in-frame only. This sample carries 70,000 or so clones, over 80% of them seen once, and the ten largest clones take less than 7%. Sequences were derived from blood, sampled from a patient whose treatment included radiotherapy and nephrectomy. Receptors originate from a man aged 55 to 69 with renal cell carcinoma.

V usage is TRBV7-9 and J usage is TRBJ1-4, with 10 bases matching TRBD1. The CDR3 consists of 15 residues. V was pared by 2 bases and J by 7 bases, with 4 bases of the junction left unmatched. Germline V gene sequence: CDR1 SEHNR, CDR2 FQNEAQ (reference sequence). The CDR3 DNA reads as TGTGCCAGCAGCTTACGACAGGGGGCGAGTGAAAAACTGTTTTTT. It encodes CASSLRQGASEKLFF.

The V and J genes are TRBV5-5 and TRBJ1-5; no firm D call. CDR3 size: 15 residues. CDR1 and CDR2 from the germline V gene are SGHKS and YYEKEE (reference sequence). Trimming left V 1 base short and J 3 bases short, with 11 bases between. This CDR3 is CASSLSHQLNQPQHF. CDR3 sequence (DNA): TGTGCCAGCAGCTTGAGTCATCAACTCAATCAGCCCCAGCATTTT.

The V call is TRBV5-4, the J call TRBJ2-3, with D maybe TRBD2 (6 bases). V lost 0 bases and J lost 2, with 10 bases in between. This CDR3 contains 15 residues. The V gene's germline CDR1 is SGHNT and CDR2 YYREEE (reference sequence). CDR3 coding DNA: TGTGCCAGCAGCTTGGGGCTAGCGTACACAGATACGCAGTATTTT. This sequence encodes CASSLGLAYTDTQYF.

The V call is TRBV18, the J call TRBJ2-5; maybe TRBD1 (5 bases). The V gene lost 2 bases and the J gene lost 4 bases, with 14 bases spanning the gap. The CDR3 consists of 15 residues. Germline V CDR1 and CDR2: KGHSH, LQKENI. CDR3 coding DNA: TGTGCCAGCTCACCATTTGTGGACAACCCAGAGACCCAGTACTTC. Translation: CASSPFVDNPETQYF.

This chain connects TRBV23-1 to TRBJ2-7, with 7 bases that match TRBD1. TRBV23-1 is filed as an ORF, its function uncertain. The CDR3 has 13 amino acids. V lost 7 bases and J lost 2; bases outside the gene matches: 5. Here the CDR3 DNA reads TGCGCCAGCATAGGGGGCCCTACCTACGAGCAGTACTTC. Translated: CASIGGPTYEQYF.

The CDR3 here is CASLKSDRVNTEAFF. CDR3 bases: TGTGCCAGTCTAAAGTCGGACAGGGTTAACACTGAAGCTTTCTTT. The rearrangement uses TRBV19 and TRBJ1-1; 8 nucleotides agree with TRBD1. The CDR3 has 15 amino acids. In germline, CDR1 is LNHDA, CDR2 SQIVND (reference sequence). V dropped 8 bases and J dropped 2; count of bases not matched to a gene: 10. Combining the CDR3 with reference TRBV19 and TRBJ1-1 gives the whole variable domain DGGITQSPKYLFRKEGQNVTLSCEQNLNHDAMYWYRQDPGQGLRLIYYSQIVNDFQKGDIAEGYSVSREKKESFPLTVTSAQKNPTAFYLCASLKSDRVNTEAFFGQGTRLTVV.

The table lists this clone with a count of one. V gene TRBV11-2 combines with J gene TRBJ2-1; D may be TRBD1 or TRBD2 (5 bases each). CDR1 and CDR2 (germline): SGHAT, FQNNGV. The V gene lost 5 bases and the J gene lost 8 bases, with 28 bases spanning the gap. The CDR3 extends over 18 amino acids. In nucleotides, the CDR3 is TGTGCCAGCAGCCAACAACGGGGCCAAGGGGACCGATTGGATGAGCAGTTCTTC. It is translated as CASSQQRGQGDRLDEQFF.

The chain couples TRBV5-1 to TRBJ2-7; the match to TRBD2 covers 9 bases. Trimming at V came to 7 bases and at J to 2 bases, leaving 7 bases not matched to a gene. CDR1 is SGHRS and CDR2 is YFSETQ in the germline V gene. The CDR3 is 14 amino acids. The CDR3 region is CASGVAGVPYEQYF. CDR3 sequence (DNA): TGCGCCAGCGGGGTAGCGGGAGTCCCCTACGAGCAGTACTTC.

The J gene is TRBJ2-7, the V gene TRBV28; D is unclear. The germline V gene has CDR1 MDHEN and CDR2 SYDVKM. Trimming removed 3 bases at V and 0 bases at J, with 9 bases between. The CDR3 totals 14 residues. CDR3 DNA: TGTGCCAGCAGTTTTGGTGGTAGCTCCTACGAGCAGTACTTC. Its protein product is CASSFGGSSYEQYF.

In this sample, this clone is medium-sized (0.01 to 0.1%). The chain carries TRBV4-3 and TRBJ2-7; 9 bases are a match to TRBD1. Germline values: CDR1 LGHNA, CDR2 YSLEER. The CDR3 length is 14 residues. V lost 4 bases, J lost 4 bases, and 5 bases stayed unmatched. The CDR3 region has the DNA TGCGCCAGCAGCCCGGGGACAGGGTCTTACGAGCAGTACTTC. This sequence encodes CASSPGTGSYEQYF.

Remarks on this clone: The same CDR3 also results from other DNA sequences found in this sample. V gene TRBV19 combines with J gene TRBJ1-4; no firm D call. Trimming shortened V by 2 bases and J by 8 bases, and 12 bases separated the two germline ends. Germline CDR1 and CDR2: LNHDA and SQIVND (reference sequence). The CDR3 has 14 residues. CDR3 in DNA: TGTGCCAGTAGTATACCGGGTCAAGGGGAAAAACTGTTTTTT. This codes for CASSIPGQGEKLFF.

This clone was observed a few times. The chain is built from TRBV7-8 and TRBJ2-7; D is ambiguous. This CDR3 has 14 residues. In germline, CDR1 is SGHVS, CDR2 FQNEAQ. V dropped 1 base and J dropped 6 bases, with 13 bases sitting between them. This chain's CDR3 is CASSLGSAAAEQYF. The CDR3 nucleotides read TGTGCCAGCAGCTTAGGGTCCGCGGCAGCCGAGCAGTACTTC.

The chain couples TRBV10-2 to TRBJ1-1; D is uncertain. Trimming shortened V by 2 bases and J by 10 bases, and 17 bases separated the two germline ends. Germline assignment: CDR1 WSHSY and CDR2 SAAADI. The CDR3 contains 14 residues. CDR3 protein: CASSERPDWYAAFF. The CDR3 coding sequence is TGCGCCAGCAGTGAGAGGCCGGATTGGTATGCAGCTTTCTTT.

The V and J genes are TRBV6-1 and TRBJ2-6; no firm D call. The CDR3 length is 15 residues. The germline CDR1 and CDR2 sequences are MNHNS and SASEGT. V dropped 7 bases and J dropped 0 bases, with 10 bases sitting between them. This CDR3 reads CASTGTVSGANVLTF. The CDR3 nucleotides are TGTGCCAGCACTGGCACCGTCTCTGGGGCCAACGTCCTGACTTTC.

The CDR3 is CASSRETTGTSNYGYTF. CDR3 bases: TGCGCCAGCAGTCGGGAAACCACAGGGACTTCTAACTATGGCTACACCTTC. The V gene is TRBV5-1, the J gene TRBJ1-2; TRBD1 might be the D (6 bases). From germline, CDR1 is SGHRS and CDR2 YFSETQ. Trimming stripped 5 bases from V and 0 bases from J, with 20 bases between. The CDR3 length is 17 residues.

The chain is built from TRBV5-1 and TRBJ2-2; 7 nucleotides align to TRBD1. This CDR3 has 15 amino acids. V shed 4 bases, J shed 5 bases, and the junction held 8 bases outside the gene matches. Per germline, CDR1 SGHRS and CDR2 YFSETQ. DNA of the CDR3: TGCGCCAGCAGCCCGGACAGGATGGGGACCGGGGAGCTGTTTTTT. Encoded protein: CASSPDRMGTGELFF.

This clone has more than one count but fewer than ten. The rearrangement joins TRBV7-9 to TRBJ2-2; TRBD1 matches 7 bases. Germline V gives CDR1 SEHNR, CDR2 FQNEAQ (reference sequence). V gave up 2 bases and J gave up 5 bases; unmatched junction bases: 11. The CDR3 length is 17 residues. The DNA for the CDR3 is TGTGCCAGCAGCTTACCCACGGACAGGAGTGGAACCGGGGAGCTGTTTTTT. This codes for CASSLPTDRSGTGELFF.

The DNA for the CDR3 is TGCGCCAGCAGTCGGACCTCTTTTAATACGCAGTATTTT. Its translation is CASSRTSFNTQYF. The chain couples TRBV10-1 to TRBJ2-3; D not resolved. The germline V gene has CDR1 WNHNN and CDR2 SYGVQD (reference sequence). V was clipped by 5 bases and J by 7 bases, with 13 bases between them. This CDR3 region has 13 residues.

CDR3 bases: TGTGCCTGGAGTGGCCGGGACTATGGCTACACCTTC. This codes for CAWSGRDYGYTF. This chain links TRBV30 with TRBJ1-2; D is undetermined. Germline CDR1 and CDR2: GTSNPN and SVGIG (reference sequence). CDR3 size: 12 residues. The V gene lost 1 base and the J gene lost 3 bases, with 6 bases spanning the gap. Supplemented by reference TRBV30 and TRBJ1-2, the full variable domain reads SQTIHQWPATLVQPVGSPLSLECTVEGTSNPNLYWYRQAAGRGLQLLFYSVGIGQISSEVPQNLSASRPQDRQFILSSKKLLLSDSGFYLCAWSGRDYGYTFGSGTRLTVV.

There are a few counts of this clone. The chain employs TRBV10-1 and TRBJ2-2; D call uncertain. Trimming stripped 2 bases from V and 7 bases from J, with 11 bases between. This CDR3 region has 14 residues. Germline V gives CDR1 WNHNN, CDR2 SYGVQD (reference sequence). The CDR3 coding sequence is TGCGCCAGCAGTGAGGCTGTTGATGGCGGGGAGCTGTTTTTT. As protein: CASSEAVDGGELFF.

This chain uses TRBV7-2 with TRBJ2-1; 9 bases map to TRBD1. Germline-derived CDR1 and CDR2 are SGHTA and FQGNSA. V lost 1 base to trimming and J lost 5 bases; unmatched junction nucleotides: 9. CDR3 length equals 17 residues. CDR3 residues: CASSLGSAGQGNNEQFF. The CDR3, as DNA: TGTGCCAGCAGCTTAGGGAGTGCGGGACAGGGAAACAATGAGCAGTTCTTC. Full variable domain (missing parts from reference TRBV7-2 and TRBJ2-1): GAGVSQSPSNKVTEKGKDVELRCDPISGHTALYWYRQSLGQGLEFLIYFQGNSAPDKSGLPSDRFSAERTGGSVSTLTIQRTQQEDSAVYLCASSLGSAGQGNNEQFFGPGTRLTVL.

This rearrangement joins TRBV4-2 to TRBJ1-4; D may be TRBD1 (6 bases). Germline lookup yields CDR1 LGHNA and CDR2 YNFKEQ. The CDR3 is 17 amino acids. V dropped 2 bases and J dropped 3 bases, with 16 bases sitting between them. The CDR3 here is CASSQLIGGLANEKLFF. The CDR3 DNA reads TGTGCCAGCAGCCAACTGATCGGGGGGCTAGCTAATGAAAAACTGTTTTTT.

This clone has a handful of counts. CDR3 in DNA: TGTGCCTGGAGTGTCCGGGGGTCCCCCTACGAGCAGTACTTC. Translation gives CAWSVRGSPYEQYF. The chain combines TRBV30 with TRBJ2-7; D is perhaps TRBD2 (6 bases). This CDR3 comprises 14 residues. Deletions cut 0 bases from V and 2 bases from J, with 11 bases between. In germline, CDR1 is GTSNPN, CDR2 SVGIG (reference sequence).

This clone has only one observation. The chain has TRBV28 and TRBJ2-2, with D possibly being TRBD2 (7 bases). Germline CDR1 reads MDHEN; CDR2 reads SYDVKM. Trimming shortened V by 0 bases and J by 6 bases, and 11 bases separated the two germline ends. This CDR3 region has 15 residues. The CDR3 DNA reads TGTGCCAGCAGTTTATGGCGGGGGCCCCCCGGGGAGCTGTTTTTT. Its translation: CASSLWRGPPGELFF.

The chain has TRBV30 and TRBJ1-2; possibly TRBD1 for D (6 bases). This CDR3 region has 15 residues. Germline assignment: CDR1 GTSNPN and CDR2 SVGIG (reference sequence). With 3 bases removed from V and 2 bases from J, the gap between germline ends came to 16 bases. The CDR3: CAWSVSRTANYGYTF. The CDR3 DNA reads TGTGCCTGGAGCGTATCTAGGACAGCGAACTATGGCTACACCTTC.

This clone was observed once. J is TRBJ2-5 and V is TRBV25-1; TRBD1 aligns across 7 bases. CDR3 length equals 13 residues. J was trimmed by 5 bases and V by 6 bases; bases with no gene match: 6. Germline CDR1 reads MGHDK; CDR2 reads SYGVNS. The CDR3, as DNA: TGTGCCAGCAGCCACAGGGGACGGGAGACCCAGTACTTC. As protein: CASSHRGRETQYF.